This T cell receptor (beta chain) was sequenced in a study of TIL therapy for anti-PD-1-resistant metastatic lung cancer. This was the immunoSEQ v3 assay. TCRdb keeps only in-frame clones here, not all; method: immunoSEQ multiplex PCR. The sample records about 60,000 clones, roughly 84% being singletons. Whole-study findings and limits: This highly selected cohort may not generalize to typical lung cancer patients.

The CDR3 runs to 14 residues. Germline CDR1 reads SGHKS; CDR2 reads YYEKEE (reference sequence). The V and J ends lost 3 bases and 5 bases respectively, with 14 bases between them. This clone was seen just once. Its cognate antigen is unknown. The time point: pre-treatment sample, taken before nivolumab and TIL therapy. Patients were adults with stage 4 NSCLC. This TCR was recovered from a person between 30 and 80 years old with non-small cell lung cancer. This chain uses TRBV5-5 with TRBJ2-5; D might be TRBD2 (5 bases). The specimen comprised blood, sampled at baseline. The CDR3 here is CASSYTNGVETQYF. CDR3 DNA sequence: TGTGCCAGCAGCTACACTAACGGGGTGGAGACCCAGTACTTC.